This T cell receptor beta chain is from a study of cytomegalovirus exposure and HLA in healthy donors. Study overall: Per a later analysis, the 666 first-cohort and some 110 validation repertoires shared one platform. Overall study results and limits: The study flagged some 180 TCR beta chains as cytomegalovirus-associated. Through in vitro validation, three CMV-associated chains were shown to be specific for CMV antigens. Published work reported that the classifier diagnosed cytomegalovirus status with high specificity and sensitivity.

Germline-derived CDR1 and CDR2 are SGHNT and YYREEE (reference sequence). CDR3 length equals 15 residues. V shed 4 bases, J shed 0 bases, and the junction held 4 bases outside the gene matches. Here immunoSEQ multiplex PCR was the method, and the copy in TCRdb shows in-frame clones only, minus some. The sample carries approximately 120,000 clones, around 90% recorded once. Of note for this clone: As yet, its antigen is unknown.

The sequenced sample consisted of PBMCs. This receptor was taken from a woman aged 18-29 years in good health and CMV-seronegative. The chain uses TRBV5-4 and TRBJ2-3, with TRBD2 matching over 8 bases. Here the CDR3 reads CASSVPSGSTDTQYF. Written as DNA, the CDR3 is TGTGCCAGCAGCGTACCTAGCGGGAGCACAGATACGCAGTATTTT.